These 22 T cell receptor beta chains originate from one sample sequenced in a study of T cell responses to AZD1222 COVID-19 vaccine (dated by TCRdb to the early 2020s). Preparation of the library involved the immunoSEQ multiplex PCR assay. TCRdb stores this immuneACCESS table with in-frame sequences only. Part of the clones is absent; in the studies checked, under half of the shortfall reflects unresolved V genes, and no reason is known for the rest. Here the sample has over 120,000 clones; just under 95% occur a single time. The top ten hold around 1.7% of the sample. The meaning of the sample's time point label: baseline before first vaccination. The sample in question was peripheral blood, obtained on day 0 of AZD1222 vaccination. These receptors were taken from an adult in good health.

The CDR3: CASSSRTGEGEQYF. The CDR3 nucleotides read TGCGCCAGCAGCTCTCGGACAGGGGAGGGCGAGCAGTACTTC. The rearrangement joins TRBV5-1 to TRBJ2-7, with 9 bases lining up with TRBD1. The ends lost 3 bases at V and 6 bases at J; junction bases unmatched: 7. The CDR3 loop spans 14 amino acids. Germline loops: CDR1 SGHRS, CDR2 YFSETQ.

V gene TRBV28 combines with J gene TRBJ1-2; no firm D call. From germline, CDR1 is MDHEN and CDR2 SYDVKM. The length of the CDR3 is 14 residues. The V and J ends lost 7 bases and 3 bases respectively, with 15 bases between them. The CDR3 DNA reads TGTGCCAGCATCCCGGGAGGCCCGTACTATGGCTACACCTTC. This encodes CASIPGGPYYGYTF.

The chain carries TRBV5-1 and TRBJ2-5; D not certain. V gave up 5 bases and J gave up 5 bases, with 16 bases separating them. CDR3 length: 14 amino acids. Per germline, CDR1 SGHRS and CDR2 YFSETQ. The CDR3 loop is CASSFFGSTETQYF. CDR3 bases: TGCGCCAGCAGTTTTTTTGGGTCAACGGAGACCCAGTACTTC.

The CDR3 loop reads CSVDGRLAGEETQYF. CDR3 DNA sequence: TGCAGCGTTGACGGTCGTCTAGCGGGAGAAGAGACCCAGTACTTC. The rearrangement uses TRBV29-1 and TRBJ2-5, with 10 bases lining up with TRBD2. The germline V gene has CDR1 SQVTM and CDR2 ANQGSEA. V trimming: 3 bases; J trimming: 3 bases; junction bases outside the gene matches: 7. This CDR3 has 15 residues.

This clone was picked up one time. J is TRBJ2-7 and V is TRBV28; 9 bases are shared with TRBD1. Germline lookup yields CDR1 MDHEN and CDR2 SYDVKM. Losses at the gene ends were 5 bases for V and 4 bases for J; bases not matched to a gene: 9. The CDR3 runs to 15 residues. Written as DNA, the CDR3 is TGTGCCAGCAGTGACGGACAGGGGCCGTATTACGAGCAGTACTTC. Amino acid sequence: CASSDGQGPYYEQYF.

The chain is built from TRBV11-3 and TRBJ2-1; 8 bases are shared with TRBD1. V was clipped by 5 bases and J by 3 bases; unmatched bases: 12. Germline V gene data show CDR1 as SGHNT and CDR2 as YENEEA. CDR3 length: 17 residues. This chain's CDR3 is CASSRRPRDRSYNEQFF. CDR3 nucleotides: TGTGCCAGCAGCCGCCGTCCAAGGGACAGGAGCTACAATGAGCAGTTCTTC. The variable domain in full, with the rest retrieved from reference TRBV11-3 and TRBJ2-1, is EAGVVQSPRYKIIEKKQPVAFWCNPISGHNTLYWYLQNLGQGPELLIRYENEEAVDDSQLPKDRFSAERLKGVDSTLKIQPAELGDSAVYLCASSRRPRDRSYNEQFFGPGTRLTVL.

The genes are TRBV5-5 and TRBJ2-7; TRBD1 is a possible D gene (6 bases). The germline V gene encodes CDR1 SGHKS and CDR2 YYEKEE (reference sequence). V shed 4 bases and J shed 6 bases, with 23 bases lying between them. This CDR3 comprises 16 residues. CDR3 sequence: CASSHISAAGVREQYF. The CDR3 nucleotides read TGTGCCAGCAGCCACATCTCGGCCGCAGGGGTCCGCGAGCAGTACTTC. The full variable domain, with the rest looked up from reference TRBV5-5 and TRBJ2-7, is DAGVTQSPTHLIKTRGQQVTLRCSPISGHKSVSWYQQVLGQGPQFIFQYYEKEERGRGNFPDRFSARQFPNYSSELNVNALLLGDSALYLCASSHISAAGVREQYFGPGTRLTVT.

This clone has a single count. The chain couples TRBV19 to TRBJ2-5, with 12 bases matching TRBD2. V was clipped by 6 bases and J by 4 bases; unmatched bases: 9. Germline V CDR1 and CDR2: LNHDA, SQIVND (reference sequence). This CDR3 comprises 16 residues. Here the CDR3 reads CASRRLAGDRRETQYF. The CDR3 DNA reads TGTGCCAGTAGGAGACTAGCGGGAGATCGTCGAGAGACCCAGTACTTC.

The chain employs TRBV29-1 and TRBJ1-2; D is unclear. V lost 6 bases to trimming and J lost 5 bases, with 10 bases between them. Germline V CDR1 and CDR2: SQVTM, ANQGSEA. The CDR3 is 11 amino acids. CDR3 protein: CSVRARYGYTF. Written as DNA, the CDR3 is TGCAGCGTCCGGGCAAGATATGGCTACACCTTC.

This clone has only a few counts. This chain links TRBV11-2 with TRBJ2-7; 11 nucleotides agree with TRBD2. CDR3 length equals 15 residues. J gave up 7 bases and V 4 bases, and 9 bases lay outside the gene matches. Germline V gives CDR1 SGHAT, CDR2 FQNNGV. CDR3 amino acids: CASSSLAGGPEEQYF. The CDR3 DNA follows: TGTGCCAGCAGCTCTTTAGCGGGAGGGCCAGAGGAGCAGTACTTC.

V is TRBV9 and J is TRBJ2-1; maybe TRBD2 (5 bases). This CDR3 comprises 15 residues. Germline CDR1 is SGDLS and CDR2 is YYNGEE. V was pared by 0 bases and J by 4 bases, with 11 bases between. CDR3 protein: CASSVAPDWYNEQFF. The CDR3, as DNA: TGTGCCAGCAGCGTAGCCCCGGACTGGTACAATGAGCAGTTCTTC.

The genes are TRBV30 and TRBJ1-2; tentative D call: TRBD1 (5 bases). This CDR3 region has 13 residues. V was shortened by 3 bases and J by 4 bases, with 12 bases between the two germline ends. Looked up from germline, CDR1 is GTSNPN and CDR2 is SVGIG (reference sequence). This CDR3 reads CAWRRVGVYGYTF. The DNA for the CDR3 is TGTGCCTGGAGACGAGTAGGGGTCTATGGCTACACCTTC.

The chain joins TRBV9 to TRBJ2-7; no clear D gene. CDR1 is SGDLS and CDR2 is YYNGEE in the germline V gene. This CDR3 contains 14 residues. The V and J ends lost 2 bases and 0 bases respectively, with 9 bases between them. The CDR3 spells CASSVALDSYEQYF. The CDR3 nucleotides read TGTGCCAGCAGCGTGGCCTTAGACTCCTACGAGCAGTACTTC.

J is TRBJ1-1 and V is TRBV4-1; tentatively, D is TRBD1 (5 bases). The germline CDR1 and CDR2 sequences are MGHRA and YSYEKL. V shed 1 base and J shed 6 bases, with 12 bases lying between them. This CDR3 region has 14 residues. The CDR3 loop reads CASSQVPGGAEAFF. DNA for the CDR3: TGCGCCAGCAGCCAAGTGCCCGGGGGGGCTGAAGCTTTCTTT.

The chain carries TRBV6-6 and TRBJ1-5; TRBD1 matches 8 bases. Germline V gene data show CDR1 as MNHNY and CDR2 as SVGAGI (reference sequence). V trimming: 5 bases; J trimming: 10 bases; junction bases outside the gene matches: 10. This CDR3 spans 14 amino acids. For the CDR3, the DNA is TGTGCCAGCAGTCTACCTCAGGGGGCTTTTCCCCAGCATTTT. Translating gives CASSLPQGAFPQHF.

The chain couples TRBV5-1 to TRBJ1-3; D is undetermined. Germline V gives CDR1 SGHRS, CDR2 YFSETQ. With 1 base removed from V and 1 base from J, the gap between germline ends came to 15 bases. There are 17 residues in the CDR3. CDR3 residues: CASSLRPLRESGNTIYF. The CDR3 bases are TGCGCCAGCAGCTTGAGACCGCTACGAGAGTCTGGAAACACCATATATTTT.

The chain has TRBV28 and TRBJ1-5; 11 bases are a match to TRBD1. The CDR3 spans 17 residues. V shed 0 bases and J 2 bases; nucleotides not matched to a gene: 3. Germline CDR1 and CDR2: MDHEN and SYDVKM. In DNA form, the CDR3 reads TGTGCCAGCAGTTTATGGGACAGGGGGCGTCGCAATCAGCCCCAGCATTTT. Protein sequence: CASSLWDRGRRNQPQHF.

This chain joins TRBV5-1 and TRBJ2-3, with 7 nucleotides matching TRBD1. The CDR3 sequence is 15 residues long. The V and J ends lost 4 bases and 0 bases, in that order; junction bases with no gene match: 5. CDR1 is SGHRS and CDR2 is YFSETQ in the germline V gene. In nucleotides, the CDR3 is TGCGCCAGCAGCCCGGACAGGACTAGCACAGATACGCAGTATTTT. Translating gives CASSPDRTSTDTQYF.

V gene TRBV4-1 combines with J gene TRBJ1-3, with D uncertain. Trimming took 0 bases from V and 0 from J, leaving 6 bases between them. The CDR3 loop spans 15 amino acids. In germline, CDR1 is MGHRA, CDR2 YSYEKL. The CDR3 DNA reads as TGCGCCAGCAGCCAAGAACGTGGCTCTGGAAACACCATATATTTT. The encoded protein is CASSQERGSGNTIYF.

V gene TRBV7-3 combines with J gene TRBJ2-1; no definite D call. V was cut by 0 bases and J by 10 bases, with 7 bases left in between. This CDR3 is 12 amino acids long. CDR1 is SGHTA and CDR2 is FQGTGA in the germline V gene. The CDR3 sequence is CASSLTHTEQFF. CDR3 coding DNA: TGTGCCAGCAGCTTAACCCACACCGAGCAGTTCTTC.

This clone has ten or more counts. The rearrangement links TRBV7-9 to TRBJ1-1; 8 positions agree with TRBD1. Germline V gene data show CDR1 as SEHNR and CDR2 as FQNEAQ (reference sequence). The CDR3 totals 14 residues. V dropped 5 bases and J dropped 5; count of bases not matched to a gene: 7. The CDR3 DNA reads as TGTGCCAGCAGCACCGGACAGGGAGGGACTGAAGCTTTCTTT. Amino acid sequence: CASSTGQGGTEAFF.

The chain couples TRBV2 to TRBJ1-4; D ambiguous. The CDR3 extends over 12 amino acids. V was clipped by 7 bases and J by 11 bases, with 14 bases between them. CDR1 and CDR2 (germline): SNHLY, FYNNEI. DNA of the CDR3: TGTGCCAGCACAACGGGAGAGAGGAAACTGTTTTTT. Amino acids: CASTTGERKLFF.